This T cell receptor (beta chain) was retrieved from a study of radiotherapy plus CTLA-4 blockade in lung cancer listed by TCRdb under 2018. In terms of the full investigation: Objective responses occurred in approximately 19% of enrolled patients, and around 29% achieved disease control. Broader findings and caveats from the paper: After treatment with radiotherapy and ipilimumab, TCR clones that originated in tumors expanded in peripheral blood. The strongest predictors of response, as reported, were early dynamic changes in blood T cell clones along with a rise in serum interferon-beta after radiation.

The study tested focal radiation therapy combined with CTLA-4 blockade (ipilimumab) in patients with chemo-refractory metastatic non-small-cell lung cancer. As for this clone: What antigen it recognizes has not been identified. The sample holds no much larger clone one base away, and base qualities are not on file.

V and J are truncated by 0 bases and 5 bases respectively, leaving an intervening sequence of 11 bases. Sequences SGHTA (CDR1) and FQGNSA (CDR2) are obtained from the germline V gene. There are 15 amino acids in the CDR3, from cysteine to phenylalanine inclusive. Just the 45-base CDR3 DNA is kept, in frame starting at base 1. Library construction relied on the immunoSEQ multiplex PCR assay. TCRdb mirrors the immuneACCESS table, restricted to in-frame sequences. Some clones are absent from its copies; in checked studies, under half trace to an unresolved V gene, and the reason for the others is unknown. The sample yields about 83,000 clones; over 70% were counted once. The top ten clonotypes cover under 4.5% of the sample.

This specimen was peripheral blood, taken from a patient treated with radiotherapy plus ipilimumab. This sequence originates from a human donor with non-small cell lung cancer who had a partial response to radiotherapy plus ipilimumab. Some clones in this sample may be carry-over from other donors' samples. The chain uses TRBV7-2 and TRBJ2-1, with a tentative D gene TRBD2 over 6 matching bases. In nucleotide form, the sequence is TGTGCCAGCAGCTTAGCTCGGACTACCAACAATGAGCAGTTCTTC. It specifies CASSLARTTNNEQFF.